The 5 T cell receptor beta chains reported below all come from one sample, sequenced in a study of regulatory T cells in long-lasting Graves disease. The time point denotes: newly diagnosed GD, antithyroid drugs for less than 3 months. Scientists built the TCR library using RNA that was extracted from PBMCs. Arm-PCR of CDR3 regions and iRepertoire HTBI primers were the basis on which TCR beta libraries were built. TCRdb fed the multiplex PCR reads into MiXCR, producing one record per CDR3 protein. In the table there are 400,000 to 550,000 distinct CDR3 sequences, 15% to 20% of which are singletons. These data also featured in a second study, about T cells in Graves' hyperthyroidism and ophthalmopathy.

The specimen was peripheral blood mononuclear cells (PBMCs), collected at new diagnosis, from a patient treated with antithyroid drugs. Receptors originate from a woman aged 18-29 years with Graves disease.

In its sample, this clonotype was seen many times. The chain is built from TRBV20-1 and TRBJ2-7; D is ambiguous. This CDR3 has 12 amino acids. CDR1 and CDR2 from the germline V gene are DFQATT and SNEGSKA (reference sequence). Trimming stripped 0 bases from V and 0 bases from J, with 3 bases between. CDR3 sequence reads: CSARDISYEQYF. The CDR3 region has the DNA TGCAGTGCTAGAGATATCTCCTACGAGCAGTACTTC.

The gene calls are TRBV3-1 and TRBJ1-3; D is uncertain. There are 16 residues in the CDR3. Trimming cost V 3 bases and J 1 base, with 13 bases left between them. Germline V gives CDR1 LGHDT, CDR2 YNNKEL (reference sequence). CDR3: CASSHPGFRSGNTIYF. In nucleotides, the CDR3 is TGTGCCAGCAGCCACCCTGGCTTCCGGTCTGGAAACACCATATATTTT. The variable domain in full, completed from reference TRBV3-1 and TRBJ1-3, reads DTAVSQTPKYLVTQMGNDKSIKCEQNLGHDTMYWYKQDSKKFLKIMFSYNNKELIINETVPNRFSPKSPDKAHLNLHINSLELGDSAVYFCASSHPGFRSGNTIYFGEGSWLTVV.

Notes on this clonotype: Given a much more abundant clone one base away, this may be a read error. The J gene is TRBJ2-1, the V gene TRBV28, with no clear D. CDR1 is MDHEN and CDR2 is SYDVKM in the germline V gene. The length of the CDR3 is 12 residues. CDR3 nucleotides: TGTGCCAGCAGCCCCAACTACAATGAGCAGTCCTTC. Translation: CASSPNYNEQSF.

The chain is built from TRBV4-3 and TRBJ2-7, with TRBD1 identical over 7 bases. CDR3 length equals 16 residues. Germline-derived CDR1 and CDR2 are LGHNA and YSLEER. The V gene end was trimmed by 0 bases and the J gene end by 5 bases; junction bases not matched to a gene: 10. CDR3 DNA sequence: TGCGCCAGCAGCCAAGATAAGGGGGCTAGTTCGAACGAGCAGTACTTC. This gives the protein CASSQDKGASSNEQYF.

The table lists this clonotype with many counts. The gene calls are TRBV28 and TRBJ2-2; 14 nucleotides agree with TRBD2. There are 16 residues in the CDR3. Germline CDR1 and CDR2: MDHEN and SYDVKM. V lost 8 bases to trimming and J lost 1 base; unmatched junction nucleotides: 3. In DNA, the CDR3 is TGTGCCAGCGGGACTAGCGGGAGAAGGAACACCGGGGAGCTGTTTTTT. Protein product: CASGTSGRRNTGELFF.